This T cell receptor beta chain was profiled in a study of cytomegalovirus exposure and HLA in healthy donors. Findings and caveats of the study: A subsequent analysis found that TCR clusters from the first cohort also tended to co-occur in the 110 or so validation repertoires, with about 94% of cluster scores above 0. Reported results showed that the classifier diagnosed cytomegalovirus status with high specificity and sensitivity. Researchers counted 150 to 200 TCR beta chains as cytomegalovirus-associated.

Profiled with immunoSEQ multiplex PCR; TCRdb holds only in-frame clones, not every one. The sample lists 180,000 or so clones; 75% to 85% were seen once. The CDR3 runs 13 residues. Trimming took 8 bases from V and 0 from J; bases not matched to a gene: 5. Per germline, CDR1 SQVTM and CDR2 ANQGSEA. A remark on this clone: What it binds is not known.

The sample comprised PBMCs. The clonotype originates from a woman in her thirties in good health and CMV-seropositive. The chain is built from TRBV29-1 and TRBJ2-3; TRBD1 aligns across 7 bases. The CDR3 spells CSTHRGSTDTQYF. The DNA for the CDR3 is TGCAGCACCCACAGGGGAAGCACAGATACGCAGTATTTT.